This paragraph reports one T cell receptor (beta chain). Its antigen is as yet unknown. TCRdb reprocessed the 5' RACE reads, keeping one entry per CDR3 protein, no DNA. The sample has 500,000 or so distinct CDR3 sequences. This sample is part of a study of T cells expressing NK-cell markers. Looking at the study overall: According to the study, TCR beta repertoires originated from sorted CD3+CD56+NKG2C+, CD3+CD56+NKG2C- and CD3+CD56-NKG2C+ T cells. HCMV serostatus: most of the eight sequenced donors positive, one negative.

General study results and limits: Researchers report these clonotypes also headed the CD3+CD56-NKG2C+ fraction in four donors. The contribution of dominant NKG2C+ clonotypes to CD8+ T cells in roughly 6 donors was 1.0-7.0%.

The CDR3 is 16 amino acids. Germline CDR1 is SGHRS and CDR2 is YFSETQ. The chain recombines TRBV5-1 with TRBJ2-3; lacking DNA, the TRBD2 call made by TCRdb goes unchecked. Sequencing was done on a sample of blood T cells: a sorted CD56 or NKG2C T cell subset, CD4+ or CD8+ T cells, or bulk PBMC T cells (not recorded which). The receptor comes from a man between 18 and 35 years old in good health. The CDR3 is CASSSASSGVTDTQYF.